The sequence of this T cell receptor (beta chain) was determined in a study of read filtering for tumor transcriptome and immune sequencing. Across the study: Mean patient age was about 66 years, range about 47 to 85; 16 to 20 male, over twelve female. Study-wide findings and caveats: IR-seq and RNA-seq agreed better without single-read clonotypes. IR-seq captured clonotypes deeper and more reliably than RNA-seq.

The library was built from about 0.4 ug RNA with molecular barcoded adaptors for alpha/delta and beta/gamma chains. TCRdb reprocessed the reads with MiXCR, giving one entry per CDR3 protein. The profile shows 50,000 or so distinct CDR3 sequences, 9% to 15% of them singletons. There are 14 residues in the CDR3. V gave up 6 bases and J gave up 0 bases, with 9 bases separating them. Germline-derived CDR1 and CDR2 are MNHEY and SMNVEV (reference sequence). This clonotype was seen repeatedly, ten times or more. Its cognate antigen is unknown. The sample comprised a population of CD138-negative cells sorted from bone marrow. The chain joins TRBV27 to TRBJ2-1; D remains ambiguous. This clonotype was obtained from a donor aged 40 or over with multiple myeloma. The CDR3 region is CASRWVSSYNEQFF. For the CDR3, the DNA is TGTGCCAGCAGATGGGTAAGCTCCTACAATGAGCAGTTCTTC.